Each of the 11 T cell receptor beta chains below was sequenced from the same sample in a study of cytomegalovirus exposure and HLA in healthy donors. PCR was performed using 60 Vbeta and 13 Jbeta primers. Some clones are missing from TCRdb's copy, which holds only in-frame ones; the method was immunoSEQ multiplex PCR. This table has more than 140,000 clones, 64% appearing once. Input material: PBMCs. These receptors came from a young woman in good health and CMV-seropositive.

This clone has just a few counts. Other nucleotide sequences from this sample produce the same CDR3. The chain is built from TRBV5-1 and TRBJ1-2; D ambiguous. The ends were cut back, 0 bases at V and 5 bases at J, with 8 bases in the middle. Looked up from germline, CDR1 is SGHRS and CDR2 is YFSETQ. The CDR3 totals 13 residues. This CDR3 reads CASSLGRAYGYTF. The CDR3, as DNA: TGCGCCAGCAGCTTGGGGAGGGCATATGGCTACACCTTC.

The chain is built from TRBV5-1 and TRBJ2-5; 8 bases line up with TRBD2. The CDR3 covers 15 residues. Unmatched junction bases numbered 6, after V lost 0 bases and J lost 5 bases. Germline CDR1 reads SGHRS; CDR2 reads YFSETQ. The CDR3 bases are TGCGCCAGCAGCTTGGTGGCGGGGGGCCCTGAGACCCAGTACTTC. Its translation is CASSLVAGGPETQYF.

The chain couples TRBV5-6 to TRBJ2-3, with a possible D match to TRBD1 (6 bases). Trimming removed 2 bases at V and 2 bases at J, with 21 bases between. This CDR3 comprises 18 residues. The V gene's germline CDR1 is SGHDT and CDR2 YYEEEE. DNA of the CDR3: TGTGCCAGCAGCTTTACCTTGCACGGGACACTAACCACAGATACGCAGTATTTT. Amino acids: CASSFTLHGTLTTDTQYF.

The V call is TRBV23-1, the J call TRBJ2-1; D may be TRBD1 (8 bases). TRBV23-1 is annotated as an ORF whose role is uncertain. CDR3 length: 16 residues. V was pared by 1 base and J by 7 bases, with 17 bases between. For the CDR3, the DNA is TGCGCCAGCAGTCAATGGACAGGGAGGGCCTTTAATGAGCAGTTCTTC. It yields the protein CASSQWTGRAFNEQFF.

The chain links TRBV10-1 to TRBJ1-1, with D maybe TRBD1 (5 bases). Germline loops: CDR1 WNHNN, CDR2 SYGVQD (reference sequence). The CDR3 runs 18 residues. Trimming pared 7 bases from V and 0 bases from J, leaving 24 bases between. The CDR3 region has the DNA TGCGCCAGCACCGAGAGCTCAGGGCGGTCTCCCTTGAACACTGAAGCTTTCTTT. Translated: CASTESSGRSPLNTEAFF.

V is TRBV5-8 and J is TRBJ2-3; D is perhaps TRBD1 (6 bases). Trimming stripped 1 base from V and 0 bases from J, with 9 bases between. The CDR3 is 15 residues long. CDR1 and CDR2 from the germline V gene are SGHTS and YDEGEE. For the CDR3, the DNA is TGTGCCAGCAGCTTGATGGGGGCTAGCACAGATACGCAGTATTTT. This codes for CASSLMGASTDTQYF.

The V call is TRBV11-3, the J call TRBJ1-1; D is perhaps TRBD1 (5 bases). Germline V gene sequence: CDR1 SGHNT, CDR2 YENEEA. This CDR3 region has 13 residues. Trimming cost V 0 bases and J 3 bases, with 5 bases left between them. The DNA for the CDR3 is TGTGCCAGCAGCTTAGACAGGGACACTGAAGCTTTCTTT. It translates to CASSLDRDTEAFF.

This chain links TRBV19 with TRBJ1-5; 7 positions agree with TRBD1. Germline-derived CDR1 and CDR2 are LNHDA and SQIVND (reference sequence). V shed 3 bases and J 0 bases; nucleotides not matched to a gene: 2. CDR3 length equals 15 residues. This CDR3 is CASSITGDSNQPQHF. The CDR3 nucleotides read TGTGCCAGTAGTATTACAGGGGATAGCAATCAGCCCCAGCATTTT.

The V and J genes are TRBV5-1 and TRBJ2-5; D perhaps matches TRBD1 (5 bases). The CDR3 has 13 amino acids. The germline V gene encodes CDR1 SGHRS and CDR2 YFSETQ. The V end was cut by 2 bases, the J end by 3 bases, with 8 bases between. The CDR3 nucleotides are TGCGCCAGCAGCTTCGCAGGGAAAGAGACCCAGTACTTC. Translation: CASSFAGKETQYF.

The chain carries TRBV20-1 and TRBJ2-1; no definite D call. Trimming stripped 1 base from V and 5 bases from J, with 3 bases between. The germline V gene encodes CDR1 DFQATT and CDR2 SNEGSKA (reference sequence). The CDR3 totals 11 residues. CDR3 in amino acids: CSARGDNEQFF. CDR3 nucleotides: TGCAGTGCTAGAGGCGACAATGAGCAGTTCTTC.

The CDR3 DNA reads as TGTGCCAGCTCACTGCGGGCTCAAGAGACCCAGTACTTC. It yields the protein CASSLRAQETQYF. The chain carries TRBV18 and TRBJ2-5, with D perhaps matching TRBD2 (5 bases). This CDR3 contains 13 residues. CDR1 is KGHSH and CDR2 is LQKENI in the germline V gene. The V end was cut by 4 bases, the J end by 2 bases, with 8 bases between.